This T cell receptor (beta chain) stems from a study of Graves' ophthalmopathy and Graves' hyperthyroidism. General observations from the study: Sensitivity of about 90% and specificity of less than 82% were achieved when a 13-signature model separated ophthalmopathy from stable hyperthyroidism.

The TCR beta CDR3 regions underwent amplification from RNA transcripts. First-round RT-PCR used HTBI primers; second-round multiplex PCR followed. TCRdb called the multiplex PCR reads again in MiXCR, with one record for every CDR3 protein. The repertoire has about 160,000 distinct CDR3 sequences, roughly two fifths of them found once; the top ten carry under 6.5%. Physicians reached a diagnosis by relying on clinical symptoms, serum thyroxine, TRAb, thyroid ultrasound and orbital computed tomography. Someone took the PBMCs out of about 9.7 ml of fresh peripheral blood. On this clonotype: Its antigen is not identified.

The length of the CDR3 is 15 residues. Between the trimmed V and J ends, which lost 5 bases and 0 bases, there was a span of 14 bases. Germline V gene lookup returns CDR1 SGHRS and CDR2 YFSETQ. The chain recombines TRBV5-1 with TRBJ1-2; tentatively, D is TRBD1 (6 bases). Sequencing was done on a sample of peripheral blood. The source of this sequence is a middle-aged woman with Graves' ophthalmopathy. Written as DNA, the CDR3 is TGCGCCAGCAGACGAGGACAGAGACCTAACTATGGCTACACCTTC. This codes for CASRRGQRPNYGYTF. The full variable domain, completed using reference TRBV5-1 and TRBJ1-2, is KAGVTQTPRYLIKTRGQQVTLSCSPISGHRSVSWYQQTPGQGLQFLFEYFSETQRNKGNFPGRFSGRQFSNSRSEMNVSTLELGDSALYLCASRRGQRPNYGYTFGSGTRLTVV.